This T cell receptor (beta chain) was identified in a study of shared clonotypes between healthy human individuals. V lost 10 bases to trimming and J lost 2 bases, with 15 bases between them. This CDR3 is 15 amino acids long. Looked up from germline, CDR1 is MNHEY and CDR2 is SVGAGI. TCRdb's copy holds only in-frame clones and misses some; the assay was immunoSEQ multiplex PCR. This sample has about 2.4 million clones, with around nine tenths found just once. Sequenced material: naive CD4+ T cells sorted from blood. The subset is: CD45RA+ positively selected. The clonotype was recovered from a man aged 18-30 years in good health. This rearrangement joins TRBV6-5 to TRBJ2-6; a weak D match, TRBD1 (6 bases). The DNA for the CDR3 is TGTGCCACCCGACCACAGGGACCTGGGGCCAACGTCCTGACTTTC. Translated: CATRPQGPGANVLTF.